Reported below is one T cell receptor (beta chain). At one end, the junction sequence differs from germline, possibly due to a read error. The germline gives CDR1 SQVTM, CDR2 ANQGSEA. The CDR3 covers 15 residues. The record originates from a study of CD8+CD57+ T cells in acquired aplastic anemia. Across the whole study: DNA from sorted CD4+ and CD8+ cells averaged around 3.2 ug.

For CDR3 and TCR beta VDJ profiling, genomic DNA was the template used. TCRdb fed the reads into MiXCR, producing one record per CDR3 protein. The sample has 75,000 to 100,000 distinct CDR3 sequences, less than 75% seen once. An expansion of CD8+CD57+ cells by flow cytometry had been shown in patients chosen for sequencing. The chain recombines TRBV29-1 with TRBJ1-4, with TRBD1 matching 10 bases. This clonotype originated in a human donor with aplastic anemia. The sample taken for sequencing was sorted CD4+, CD8+, or CD8+CD57+ T cells (not recorded which) from PBMCs. The CDR3 bases are TGCAGCGTCCAAACCCTTTCGGGACAGGGGAAAAAACTGTTTTTC. Translating gives CSVQTLSGQGKKLFF.